This T cell receptor beta chain was found in a study of blood T cells in healthy people across ages. A remark on this clonotype: Its specificity is not known.

CDR3 length equals 15 residues. Findings and limits, study-wide: Diversity was estimated from one million T cells, and these estimates were considered underestimates.

Caucasian individuals from Russia who were healthy and aged 6 to 90 acted as donors. The second PCR ran 7 to 11 cycles with a sample-barcoded 5' primer and J-beta primers. TCRdb re-called the 5' RACE reads with MiXCR, one entry per CDR3 protein. Of roughly 680,000 distinct CDR3 sequences listed, under 65% are singletons. The chain uses TRBV12-3 or TRBV12-4 and TRBJ2-1; the D call may be TRBD1 or TRBD2 (6 bases each). The assigned J gene may be wrong: the sequence end matches TRBJ2-7 better. This receptor was obtained from an elderly woman in good health. The sequencing input was blood. The CDR3 DNA follows: TGTGCCAGCAGTTTTGGGGGGCTAAAAAGCAGTGAGCAGTACTTC. Amino acids: CASSFGGLKSSEQYF.